These 25 T cell receptor beta chains share one sample of origin, sequenced in a study of naive and memory T cell subsets. General study results and limits: Especially in CD8 cells, naive repertoires contained a few larger clonotypes, possibly CD45RA-re-expressing memory cells.

Their antigens are not known. The beta constant-region primer was an equimolar mix of two oligonucleotides covering TRBC1 and TRBC2. Four rounds of PCR amplified the ligated cDNA using nested alpha and beta constant-region primers plus SP2. TCRdb called the UMI-ligation and nested PCR reads again in MiXCR, with one record for every CDR3 protein. Seen here are 150,000 or so distinct CDR3 sequences, approximately 22% observed once, and the top ten hold 0.11%. Specimen: naive CD4+ T cells from blood. The receptor source for this set is a human donor in good health.

Many counts were recorded for this clonotype. V is TRBV30 and J is TRBJ2-3; no firm D call. Germline values: CDR1 GTSNPN, CDR2 SVGIG (reference sequence). V gave up 4 bases and J gave up 5 bases, with 7 bases separating them. The CDR3 totals 11 residues. CDR3: CAWMSVDTQYF. CDR3 sequence (DNA): TGTGCCTGGATGTCGGTAGATACGCAGTATTTT. Complete variable domain (other parts from reference TRBV30 and TRBJ2-3): SQTIHQWPATLVQPVGSPLSLECTVEGTSNPNLYWYRQAAGRGLQLLFYSVGIGQISSEVPQNLSASRPQDRQFILSSKKLLLSDSGFYLCAWMSVDTQYFGPGTRLTVL.

This clonotype was counted only a few times. V usage is TRBV11-2 and J usage is TRBJ2-3; D gene ambiguous. Trimming stripped 1 base from V and 0 bases from J, with 11 bases between. Germline V gene lookup returns CDR1 SGHAT and CDR2 FQNNGV. The CDR3 consists of 16 residues. CDR3 loop: CASSLGSWGSTDTQYF. CDR3 bases: TGTGCCAGCAGCTTAGGATCTTGGGGTAGCACAGATACGCAGTATTTT.

This clonotype was found many times. The J gene is TRBJ2-5, the V gene TRBV7-2; 9 bases match TRBD1. The CDR3 consists of 15 residues. V lost 0 bases to trimming and J lost 5 bases; unmatched junction nucleotides: 4. Germline CDR1 and CDR2: SGHTA and FQGNSA. CDR3 in DNA: TGTGCCAGCAGCTTAGCGGGACAGGGCTACGAGACCCAGTACTTC. Translation gives CASSLAGQGYETQYF. The whole variable domain, remainder taken from reference TRBV7-2 and TRBJ2-5, is GAGVSQSPSNKVTEKGKDVELRCDPISGHTALYWYRQSLGQGLEFLIYFQGNSAPDKSGLPSDRFSAERTGGSVSTLTIQRTQQEDSAVYLCASSLAGQGYETQYFGPGTRLLVL.

The chain combines TRBV6-5 with TRBJ2-1; 7 bases are a match to TRBD1. This CDR3 has 16 residues. V lost 6 bases and J lost 1; bases outside the gene matches: 9. Germline assignment: CDR1 MNHEY and CDR2 SVGAGI. The CDR3 spells CASRRQGRGSYNEQFF. Written as DNA, the CDR3 is TGTGCCAGCAGGCGACAGGGTAGGGGGTCCTACAATGAGCAGTTCTTC.

There are a few counts of this clonotype. A read error may account for a junction end that differs from germline. V is TRBV11-2 and J is TRBJ2-4, with 8 bases identical to TRBD2. Per germline, CDR1 SGHAT and CDR2 FQNNGV. This CDR3 has 18 residues. As DNA, the CDR3 is TGTGCCAGCAGCCTAGACGCACTAGCGGTAAAAGGCAAAAACATTCAGTACTTC. It yields the protein CASSLDALAVKGKNIQYF.

The table lists this clonotype with many counts. The chain has TRBV29-1 and TRBJ2-5; D is uncertain. V was shortened by 6 bases and J by 5 bases, with 10 bases between the two germline ends. The CDR3 extends over 11 amino acids. Germline CDR1 and CDR2: SQVTM and ANQGSEA. CDR3 nucleotide sequence: TGCAGCGTGTCTGGGGTGGAGACCCAGTACTTC. Encoded protein: CSVSGVETQYF.

CDR3 amino acids: CASSPGLISEGYTF. The CDR3, as DNA: TGCGCCAGCAGCCCAGGGTTGATTTCGGAAGGCTACACCTTC. The V and J genes are TRBV5-1 and TRBJ1-2, with D tentatively TRBD1 (5 bases). CDR1 is SGHRS, CDR2 YFSETQ, per germline. The CDR3 has 14 amino acids. V was cut by 4 bases and J by 8 bases, with 18 bases left in between.

This clonotype appeared a few times. The chain is built from TRBV6-1 and TRBJ2-2; 8 bases are shared with TRBD1. The ends lost 7 bases at V and 6 bases at J; junction bases unmatched: 4. CDR3 length: 13 residues. Germline CDR1 reads MNHNS; CDR2 reads SASEGT. In nucleotides, the CDR3 is TGTGCCAGCAACGACAGGGGCGCCGGGGAGCTGTTTTTT. It encodes CASNDRGAGELFF.

The gene calls are TRBV19 and TRBJ2-3, with a weak D call TRBD2 (5 bases). Germline V lookup: CDR1 LNHDA, CDR2 SQIVND (reference sequence). The CDR3 spans 13 residues. V lost 5 bases and J 3 bases, leaving 9 bases between the germline ends. The CDR3 loop is CASSASGTDTQYF. The CDR3 DNA reads TGTGCCAGTAGTGCCTCGGGAACAGATACGCAGTATTTT.

The chain carries TRBV4-1 and TRBJ2-1; 13 bases map to TRBD2. Germline CDR1 is MGHRA and CDR2 is YSYEKL. The V gene end was trimmed by 5 bases and the J gene end by 0 bases; junction bases not matched to a gene: 1. The CDR3 sequence is 16 residues long. CDR3 bases: TGCGCCAGCAGCTGGACTAGCGGGAGCTCCTACAATGAGCAGTTCTTC. Encoded protein: CASSWTSGSSYNEQFF.

V and J are TRBV5-1 and TRBJ1-4, with TRBD1 identical over 8 bases. The J segment lost 7 bases and the V segment lost 4 bases, leaving 9 bases of the junction unmatched. Germline CDR1 is SGHRS and CDR2 is YFSETQ. The CDR3 runs 15 residues. The CDR3 sequence is CASSLRTGKGEKLFF. The CDR3 DNA reads as TGCGCCAGCAGCCTTAGGACAGGGAAGGGTGAAAAACTGTTTTTT.

The genes are TRBV5-1 and TRBJ2-1; D is ambiguous. The germline V gene has CDR1 SGHRS and CDR2 YFSETQ. Trimming cost V 4 bases and J 0 bases, with 8 bases left between them. This CDR3 has 14 residues. This CDR3 is CASSPTSSYNEQFF. CDR3 nucleotides: TGCGCCAGCAGCCCGACGAGCTCCTACAATGAGCAGTTCTTC.

The chain combines TRBV7-3 with TRBJ1-1; D is unclear. The length of the CDR3 is 13 residues. Germline assignment: CDR1 SGHTA and CDR2 FQGTGA. Trimming stripped 6 bases from V and 1 base from J, with 9 bases between. The chain's CDR3 is CASSITENTEAFF. CDR3 DNA sequence: TGTGCCAGCAGTATAACAGAGAACACTGAAGCTTTCTTT. The full variable domain, with the rest looked up from reference TRBV7-3 and TRBJ1-1, is GAGVSQTPSNKVTEKGKYVELRCDPISGHTALYWYRQSLGQGPEFLIYFQGTGAADDSGLPNDRFFAVRPEGSVSTLKIQRTERGDSAVYLCASSITENTEAFFGQGTRLTVV.

This clonotype was seen a few times. The V and J genes are TRBV28 and TRBJ1-1; no firm D call. Trimming stripped 2 bases from V and 0 bases from J, with 10 bases between. The CDR3 totals 15 residues. CDR1 is MDHEN, CDR2 SYDVKM, per germline. The CDR3 loop reads CASSLDPVMNTEAFF. The CDR3 DNA reads as TGTGCCAGCAGTTTAGACCCGGTCATGAACACTGAAGCTTTCTTT.

The rearrangement links TRBV10-3 to TRBJ2-7, with 7 bases that match TRBD2. J gave up 7 bases and V 4 bases, and 10 bases lay outside the gene matches. Germline-derived CDR1 and CDR2 are ENHRY and SYGVKD. The CDR3 runs to 14 residues. This CDR3 is CAISGGGSFWEQYF. CDR3 nucleotides: TGTGCCATCAGTGGGGGCGGGAGCTTCTGGGAGCAGTACTTC.

The chain couples TRBV15 to TRBJ2-2, with D unresolved. Trimming took 1 base from V and 6 from J, leaving 9 bases between them. This CDR3 is built from 14 residues. The germline V gene encodes CDR1 LNHNV and CDR2 YYDKDF (reference sequence). This CDR3 is CATSRGTSPGELFF. The CDR3 DNA is TGTGCCACCAGCAGAGGAACCAGTCCCGGGGAGCTGTTTTTT.

This clonotype was counted only a few times. The chain joins TRBV18 to TRBJ2-3; tentative D call: TRBD2 (7 bases). Germline V CDR1 and CDR2: KGHSH, LQKENI. The V end lost 3 bases, the J end lost 10 bases, and 14 bases lay between the germline ends. The CDR3 extends over 13 amino acids. The CDR3 DNA reads as TGTGCCAGCTCACCCGGCGGGGGCCGCGCGCAGTATTTT. Encoded protein: CASSPGGGRAQYF.

The chain joins TRBV27 to TRBJ2-7, with D uncertain. Germline CDR1 is MNHEY and CDR2 is SMNVEV (reference sequence). The CDR3 runs to 10 residues. V shed 11 bases and J shed 3 bases, with 8 bases lying between them. The CDR3 reads CAGCGYEQYF. CDR3 DNA: TGTGCCGGTTGCGGCTACGAGCAGTACTTC.

J is TRBJ2-7 and V is TRBV5-1; D possibly matches TRBD1 or TRBD2 (6 bases each). The CDR3 loop spans 16 amino acids. V was pared by 0 bases and J by 2 bases, with 15 bases between. The germline V gene encodes CDR1 SGHRS and CDR2 YFSETQ. CDR3 sequence reads: CASSLDSGGTPYEQYF. Here the CDR3 DNA reads TGCGCCAGCAGCTTGGACTCCGGCGGGACACCCTACGAGCAGTACTTC.

The table lists this clonotype with a few counts. V and J are TRBV7-1 and TRBJ2-5; D gene uncertain. TRBV7-1 is identified as an open reading frame with a role that is uncertain. Between the trimmed V and J ends, which lost 3 bases and 0 bases, there was a span of 5 bases. CDR3 length: 13 amino acids. The DNA of the CDR3 is TGTGCCAGCAGCTCCGAATACCAAGAGACCCAGTACTTC. It codes for CASSSEYQETQYF.

Notes on this clonotype: No conserved phenylalanine or tryptophan ends this CDR3, so it is likely a read error. The rearrangement joins TRBV6-2 or TRBV6-3 to TRBJ2-7, with D tentatively TRBD1 (5 bases). The CDR3 runs 14 residues. Between the trimmed V and J ends, which lost 5 bases and 4 bases, there was a span of 15 bases. CDR1 is MNHEY, CDR2 SVGEGT, per germline. This CDR3 reads CASSPQGIPYEQYS. In DNA, the CDR3 is TGTGCCAGCAGTCCCCAGGGCATCCCGTACGAGCAGTACTCC.

This clonotype was seen only a few times. The rearrangement uses TRBV12-3 or TRBV12-4 and TRBJ1-2; D possibly corresponds to TRBD1 (6 bases). V lost 6 bases and J 2 bases, leaving 16 bases between the germline ends. CDR3 length equals 15 residues. The CDR3 nucleotides are TGTGCCAGCAGACAACAACCACAGGGCAACTATGGCTACACCTTC. Protein sequence: CASRQQPQGNYGYTF.

This clonotype was seen repeatedly, ten times or more. The CDR3 loop is CASSPGQGPGNTIYF. The CDR3 bases are TGTGCCAGCTCACCCGGACAGGGGCCTGGAAACACCATATATTTT. The gene calls are TRBV18 and TRBJ1-3; 9 bases are a match to TRBD1. The CDR3 contains 15 residues. The germline V gene encodes CDR1 KGHSH and CDR2 LQKENI. The V and J ends lost 3 bases and 2 bases, in that order; junction bases with no gene match: 2.

This clonotype was recorded a few times. The J gene is TRBJ2-7, the V gene TRBV20-1; 9 positions agree with TRBD2. There are 14 residues in the CDR3. The V gene end was trimmed by 6 bases and the J gene end by 3 bases; junction bases not matched to a gene: 9. Germline values: CDR1 DFQATT, CDR2 SNEGSKA (reference sequence). The CDR3 nucleotides are TGCAGTGCCCGGCCGACTAGCGGATACTACGAGCAGTACTTC. Protein: CSARPTSGYYEQYF.

The V and J genes are TRBV20-1 and TRBJ1-1; D unclear. Germline loops: CDR1 DFQATT, CDR2 SNEGSKA (reference sequence). This CDR3 has 13 amino acids. V lost 4 bases and J lost 6, with 15 bases in between. The CDR3 loop is CSATGFAGAEAFF. DNA for the CDR3: TGCAGTGCTACCGGATTTGCTGGCGCTGAAGCTTTCTTT.